This T cell receptor beta chain derives from a study of OX40 agonist ivuxolimab in advanced cancers. Regarding the study as a whole: Fewer expanded clones were found on average in CD4+ than in CD8+ T cells. At 0.1 to 3.0 mg/kg and by week 6, clonal expansion occurred in CD4+ and CD8+ blood T cells. Researchers did not determine the expanded peripheral T cells' antigen specificity.

Unmatched junction bases numbered 4, after V lost 2 bases and J lost 7 bases. CDR3 length equals 13 residues. Germline CDR1 is SGHDT and CDR2 is YYEEEE. To note about this clone: As yet, its antigen is unknown.

Repertoires were generated with immunoSEQ multiplex PCR, while TCRdb's copy carries only in-frame clones and drops some. The repertoire includes tens of thousands of clones, 75% to 90% of them detected once, and approximately 2.2% sits in the top ten. The sequence came from an adult with an advanced solid tumor such as melanoma, head and neck, liver or kidney cancer. This chain joins TRBV5-6 and TRBJ2-5, with TRBD1 matching over 8 bases. Material: CD4+ or CD8+ T cells sorted from blood, obtained in a trial of the OX40 agonist ivuxolimab. The CDR3 sequence is CASSFPTGVTQYF. In DNA form, the CDR3 reads TGTGCCAGCAGCTTTCCGACAGGGGTGACCCAGTACTTC.